These 21 T cell receptor beta chains share one sample of origin, sequenced in a study of neoadjuvant anti-PD-1 for oral cavity cancer. Clones were sequenced by immunoSEQ multiplex PCR, and TCRdb holds only the in-frame ones, with some missing. Of 11,000 to 15,000 clones listed, about 70% are singletons. The sample consisted of PBMCs, taken before nivolumab (anti-PD-1) treatment. These receptors were obtained from a person aged 35-79 years with oral cavity squamous cell carcinoma.

The chain uses TRBV28 and TRBJ2-5, with 8 bases matching TRBD1. This CDR3 is built from 13 residues. CDR1 is MDHEN, CDR2 SYDVKM, per germline. Trimming took 5 bases from V and 4 from J; bases not matched to a gene: 3. CDR3 sequence (DNA): TGTGCCAGCAGTGTTACAGGGGGAGAGACCCAGTACTTC. It encodes CASSVTGGETQYF.

The genes are TRBV2 and TRBJ1-1, with 7 bases aligning to TRBD1. Germline V gives CDR1 SNHLY, CDR2 FYNNEI. CDR3 size: 12 residues. The ends lost 4 bases at V and 8 bases at J; junction bases unmatched: 4. The CDR3 DNA reads as TGTGCCAGCAGTGGTTGGGACAGAGAAGCTTTCTTT. This translates into CASSGWDREAFF.

The rearrangement uses TRBV7-9 and TRBJ1-6; 9 positions match TRBD1. The V and J ends lost 4 bases and 7 bases, in that order; junction bases with no gene match: 2. Germline lookup yields CDR1 SEHNR and CDR2 FQNEAQ (reference sequence). The CDR3 is made up of 14 amino acids. The CDR3 is CASSWDRDNSPLHF. The CDR3 region has the DNA TGTGCCAGCAGCTGGGACAGGGACAATTCACCCCTCCACTTT.

This clone has more than one count but fewer than ten. CDR3 sequence (DNA): TGTGCCAGCTCACCACAAGGGGCCGGGGAGCTGTTTTTT. Encoded protein: CASSPQGAGELFF. The chain carries TRBV18 and TRBJ2-2, with D possibly matching TRBD1 (5 bases). The CDR3 is 13 residues long. Trimming cost V 1 base and J 6 bases, with 6 bases left between them. Looked up from germline, CDR1 is KGHSH and CDR2 is LQKENI.

The chain recombines TRBV19 with TRBJ1-1; TRBD1 aligns across 8 bases. Germline lookup yields CDR1 LNHDA and CDR2 SQIVND (reference sequence). This CDR3 spans 15 amino acids. The trim removed 7 bases at V and 0 bases at J, leaving 7 bases unmatched. This chain's CDR3 is CASTRDRIMNTEAFF. The CDR3 DNA follows: TGTGCCAGTACTAGGGACAGGATAATGAACACTGAAGCTTTCTTT. Supplemented by reference TRBV19 and TRBJ1-1, the full variable domain reads DGGITQSPKYLFRKEGQNVTLSCEQNLNHDAMYWYRQDPGQGLRLIYYSQIVNDFQKGDIAEGYSVSREKKESFPLTVTSAQKNPTAFYLCASTRDRIMNTEAFFGQGTRLTVV.

The chain employs TRBV29-1 and TRBJ2-1, with D hard to call. V was trimmed by 2 bases and J by 1 base, leaving 21 bases between them. The germline V gene encodes CDR1 SQVTM and CDR2 ANQGSEA. CDR3 length: 18 residues. The CDR3 DNA follows: TGCAGCGTTGAATCCATTCTTAACGGGTTCCCGTCCTACAATGAGCAGTTCTTC. Translation gives CSVESILNGFPSYNEQFF.

This chain joins TRBV6-1 and TRBJ1-4; 9 nucleotides match TRBD1. V dropped 6 bases and J dropped 11; count of bases not matched to a gene: 13. CDR1 MNHNS and CDR2 SASEGT come from the germline V gene. This CDR3 spans 15 amino acids. CDR3 sequence: CASRATDRGVGKLFF. Here the CDR3 DNA reads TGTGCCAGCAGGGCAACGGACAGGGGAGTCGGGAAACTGTTTTTT.

This chain links TRBV10-3 with TRBJ2-5; maybe TRBD2 (6 bases). V shed 4 bases and J shed 2 bases, with 23 bases lying between them. The CDR3 totals 18 residues. In germline, CDR1 is ENHRY, CDR2 SYGVKD. The CDR3 reads CAISGGRRGNEQQETQYF. The DNA of the CDR3 is TGTGCCATCAGTGGGGGGAGGAGGGGTAACGAGCAACAAGAGACCCAGTACTTC.

The chain joins TRBV30 to TRBJ2-5; 10 bases are shared with TRBD2. After removal of 0 bases from V and 5 bases from J, the junction contained 6 bases not matched to a gene. The CDR3 sequence is 15 residues long. Germline V gene data show CDR1 as GTSNPN and CDR2 as SVGIG (reference sequence). The CDR3 protein is CAWSVLAGRAETQYF. CDR3 coding DNA: TGTGCCTGGAGTGTACTAGCGGGAAGGGCGGAGACCCAGTACTTC. Drawing the rest from reference TRBV30 and TRBJ2-5, the complete variable domain is SQTIHQWPATLVQPVGSPLSLECTVEGTSNPNLYWYRQAAGRGLQLLFYSVGIGQISSEVPQNLSASRPQDRQFILSSKKLLLSDSGFYLCAWSVLAGRAETQYFGPGTRLLVL.

This chain links TRBV9 with TRBJ1-2; D gene uncertain. Germline loops: CDR1 SGDLS, CDR2 YYNGEE. V lost 2 bases to trimming and J lost 0 bases, with 8 bases between them. There are 14 residues in the CDR3. The CDR3 DNA sequence: TGTGCCAGCAGCGTTCTGTCTTCTAACTATGGCTACACCTTC. As protein: CASSVLSSNYGYTF. Supplemented by reference TRBV9 and TRBJ1-2, the full variable domain reads DSGVTQTPKHLITATGQRVTLRCSPRSGDLSVYWYQQSLDQGLQFLIQYYNGEERAKGNILERFSAQQFPDLHSELNLSSLELGDSALYFCASSVLSSNYGYTFGSGTRLTVV.

The J gene is TRBJ2-7, the V gene TRBV7-9; TRBD1 aligns across 10 bases. The CDR3 sequence is 15 residues long. V shed 1 base, J shed 7 bases, and the junction held 7 bases outside the gene matches. Looked up from germline, CDR1 is SEHNR and CDR2 is FQNEAQ (reference sequence). The CDR3 DNA reads as TGTGCCAGCAGCTTAGAAACAGACAGGGGGCGTGAGCAGTACTTC. As protein: CASSLETDRGREQYF.

The J gene is TRBJ2-2, the V gene TRBV29-1; 7 nucleotides line up with TRBD1. The J segment lost 6 bases and the V segment lost 3 bases, leaving 10 bases of the junction unmatched. The V gene's germline CDR1 is SQVTM and CDR2 ANQGSEA. The CDR3 has 15 amino acids. CDR3 nucleotides: TGCAGCGTTGAGTCGCGGCAGGGGGTCGCCGGGGAGCTGTTTTTT. It is translated as CSVESRQGVAGELFF.

This chain uses TRBV19 with TRBJ2-7; tentatively, D is TRBD2 (5 bases). This CDR3 contains 17 residues. The ends were cut back, 0 bases at V and 2 bases at J, with 17 bases in the middle. From germline, CDR1 is LNHDA and CDR2 SQIVND (reference sequence). The CDR3 sequence: CASSIDTPNGVPYEQYF. DNA for the CDR3: TGTGCCAGTAGTATAGACACTCCCAACGGGGTGCCCTACGAGCAGTACTTC.

The count of this clone is one. The chain carries TRBV2 and TRBJ2-1; the D call may be TRBD1 or TRBD2 (5 bases each). V lost 1 base to trimming and J lost 15 bases, with 19 bases between them. From germline, CDR1 is SNHLY and CDR2 FYNNEI. The CDR3 loop spans 14 amino acids. CDR3: CASSEGDGGTAPFF. The CDR3, as DNA: TGTGCCAGCAGTGAAGGGGATGGTGGGACGGCGCCGTTCTTC.

The genes are TRBV29-1 and TRBJ2-1; the match to TRBD2 covers 8 bases. The CDR3 runs to 13 residues. CDR1 is SQVTM and CDR2 is ANQGSEA in the germline V gene. The V segment lost 4 bases and the J segment 1 base; nucleotides outside the gene matches: 0. CDR3 sequence (DNA): TGCAGCGTTGGCGGGGGGTCCTACAATGAGCAGTTCTTC. Protein sequence: CSVGGGSYNEQFF.

A few counts support this clone. This sequence joins TRBV10-3 and TRBJ1-2; D ambiguous. V was pared by 4 bases and J by 5 bases, with 8 bases between. The CDR3 extends over 12 amino acids. Germline CDR1 reads ENHRY; CDR2 reads SYGVKD. The CDR3 DNA sequence: TGTGCCATCAGTGGATTTCTATATGGCTACACCTTC. Translating gives CAISGFLYGYTF.

This chain connects TRBV4-2 to TRBJ1-2; weak D call: TRBD1 (6 bases). Germline V gene data show CDR1 as LGHNA and CDR2 as YNFKEQ. V was pared by 6 bases and J by 5 bases, with 7 bases between. The CDR3 length is 11 residues. This chain's CDR3 is CASRGTYGYTF. As DNA, the CDR3 is TGTGCCAGCAGAGGGACATATGGCTACACCTTC.

This sequence joins TRBV14 and TRBJ2-7, with TRBD2 matching over 7 bases. Germline CDR1 reads SGHDN; CDR2 reads FVKESK. V lost 10 bases to trimming and J lost 2 bases; unmatched junction nucleotides: 11. This CDR3 spans 14 amino acids. CDR3 amino acids: CATRSSGGPYEQYF. In DNA, the CDR3 is TGTGCCACCCGATCTAGCGGAGGCCCCTACGAGCAGTACTTC.

The chain couples TRBV11-3 to TRBJ1-1, with D unclear. V shed 0 bases and J shed 3 bases, with 14 bases lying between them. CDR1 is SGHNT and CDR2 is YENEEA in the germline V gene. CDR3 length: 16 amino acids. CDR3 in amino acids: CASSLDIRVGDTEAFF. The CDR3 nucleotides read TGTGCCAGCAGCTTAGATATCCGGGTAGGCGACACTGAAGCTTTCTTT.

Turning to this clone: The sample carries other DNA sequences with the same CDR3. The V and J genes are TRBV5-1 and TRBJ2-7; 9 bases map to TRBD1. V shed 4 bases, J shed 3 bases, and the junction held 8 bases outside the gene matches. This CDR3 has 15 amino acids. Germline CDR1 and CDR2: SGHRS and YFSETQ. In DNA form, the CDR3 reads TGCGCCAGCAGCCCTCCGGGACAGGGACTCTACGAGCAGTACTTC. Translated: CASSPPGQGLYEQYF.

The chain has TRBV5-4 and TRBJ2-1; 9 bases are shared with TRBD1. V shed 6 bases and J 9 bases; nucleotides not matched to a gene: 7. Germline CDR1 and CDR2: SGHNT and YYREEE (reference sequence). The CDR3 extends over 13 amino acids. CDR3 DNA sequence: TGTGCCAGCAACCAACAGGGGGCCGGTGAGCAGTTCTTC. The encoded protein is CASNQQGAGEQFF.